Reported below is one T cell receptor beta chain. Its antigen is currently unknown. The data derive from a study of PD-1 blockade in classical Hodgkin lymphoma. Exposure to brentuximab vedotin varied, and each patient had relapsed following autologous stem cell transplantation. From thawed PBMCs, CD4+ T cells were purified using magnetic negative selection. This CDR3 spans 14 amino acids. Germline V lookup: CDR1 SGHNT, CDR2 YENEEA. V was clipped by 3 bases and J by 2 bases, with 7 bases between them. Broader study findings: Complete responders had baseline diversity similar to newly diagnosed patients. Significant TCR diversity gains by C4D1 occurred in CD4+ but not CD8+ cells.

Produced via immunoSEQ multiplex PCR; TCRdb's table is partial and in-frame only. This sample has about 16,000 clones, with 85% found just once. The sample consisted of CD4+ T cells from blood, taken at baseline. The TCR sequence derives from a human donor with classical Hodgkin lymphoma. The chain is built from TRBV11-3 and TRBJ2-2; D remains ambiguous. This CDR3 is CASSFSDNTGELFF. In DNA, the CDR3 is TGTGCCAGCAGCTTTTCCGATAACACCGGGGAGCTGTTTTTT.